A selection of T cell receptor beta chains follows, all from one sample in a study of T cells in Graves' hyperthyroidism and ophthalmopathy. One entry per CDR3 protein results from TCRdb running MiXCR on the multiplex PCR reads. The table shows approximately 400,000 distinct CDR3 sequences, with 15% to 18% occurring only once. The sequenced sample was blood. Receptors were obtained from a woman under 30 with Graves' hyperthyroidism. CDR3s include the opening cysteine and the closing phenylalanine or tryptophan. D genes are given only for firm matches. Clone sizes are given selectively: once, few, many, or a class where the clone is expanded.

TRBV6-5	13	TRBJ2-7	NA	NA	CASSYQGKYEQYF	TGTGCCAGCAGTTACCAGGGGAAGTACGAGCAGTACTTC
TRBV6-1	14	TRBJ1-2	TRBD1	many	CASSTHRGLGGYTF	TGTGCCAGCAGTACCCACAGGGGGCTCGGAGGCTACACCTTC
TRBV4-2	15	TRBJ1-4	NA	NA	CASSQDSVNNEKLFF	TGTGCCAGCAGCCAAGATAGCGTGAATAATGAAAAACTGTTTTTT
TRBV9	17	TRBJ2-3	TRBD2	few	CASSVGTSGGATDTQYF	TGTGCCAGCAGCGTAGGGACTAGCGGGGGGGCCACAGATACGCAGTATTTT
TRBV11-2	13	TRBJ2-5	NA	many	CASSLGTDETQYF	TGTGCCAGCAGCCTCGGGACCGATGAGACCCAGTACTTC
TRBV2	15	TRBJ2-1	TRBD1	NA	CASRRNRGPYNEQFF	TGTGCCAGCAGGAGGAACAGGGGGCCCTACAATGAGCAGTTCTTC
TRBV30	14	TRBJ2-7	TRBD1	many	CAWSATGLGYEQYF	TGTGCCTGGAGTGCGACAGGGTTGGGATACGAGCAGTACTTC
TRBV5-1	13	TRBJ2-5	NA	many	CASFNTGGKAQYF	TGCGCCAGCTTCAACACCGGGGGTAAGGCCCAGTACTTC
TRBV7-8	11	TRBJ2-7	NA	NA	CASSLKIEQYF	TGTGCCAGCAGCTTGAAGATCGAGCAGTACTTC
TRBV9	17	TRBJ1-2	TRBD1	NA	CASSDRLTGPSHYGYTF	TGTGCCAGCAGCGACCGACTGACAGGGCCCAGTCACTATGGCTACACCTTC
TRBV18	15	TRBJ2-2	NA	many	CASSPGASLTGELFF	TGTGCCAGCTCACCAGGGGCTAGCTTGACCGGGGAGCTGTTTTTT
TRBV20-1	18	TRBJ2-1	TRBD2	NA	CSARDLTGTSGRGREQFF	TGCAGTGCTAGAGATCTCACGGGGACTAGCGGGAGGGGCCGGGAGCAGTTCTTC
TRBV9	15	TRBJ2-1	NA	many	CASSVGHREIDEQFF	TGTGCCAGCAGCGTAGGGCACAGGGAAATTGATGAGCAGTTCTTC
TRBV11-2	15	TRBJ1-1	NA	many	CASSLVPGMNTEAFF	TGTGCCAGCAGCTTAGTGCCAGGGATGAACACTGAAGCTTTCTTT
TRBV10-3	15	TRBJ2-3	TRBD2	many	CAIGLAGRPTDTQYF	TGTGCCATCGGGTTAGCGGGAAGACCCACAGATACGCAGTATTTT
TRBV20-1	17	TRBJ2-7	TRBD2	many	CSASGIGLAGPSYEQYF	TGCAGTGCTAGTGGTATAGGACTAGCGGGACCCTCCTACGAGCAGTACTTC
TRBV6-1	14	TRBJ1-1	NA	NA	CASSGLQGGTEAFF	TGTGCCAGCAGCGGGCTGCAGGGTGGCACTGAAGCTTTCTTT
TRBV18	14	TRBJ1-4	NA	many	CASSRRERGEKLFF	TGTGCCAGCTCAAGACGGGAAAGAGGTGAAAAACTGTTTTTT
TRBV5-6	14	TRBJ1-1	TRBD1	many	CASTMDGGTGEAFF	TGTGCCAGCACCATGGATGGAGGGACAGGGGAAGCTTTCTTT
TRBV24-1	15	TRBJ1-1	NA	many	CATSVSPARNTEAFF	TGTGCCACCAGTGTTTCCCCGGCGAGAAACACTGAAGCTTTCTTT
TRBV6-1	13	TRBJ1-1	NA	many	CASWGTLNTEAFF	TGTGCCAGCTGGGGGACGTTGAACACTGAAGCTTTCTTT
TRBV3-1	17	TRBJ2-7	NA	many	CASSLQNRLAEGYEQYF	TGTGCCAGCAGCCTCCAAAACAGGCTAGCAGAGGGGTACGAGCAGTACTTC